The sequence of this T cell receptor beta chain was determined in a study of T cells in Graves' hyperthyroidism and ophthalmopathy. There are many counts of this clonotype. TCR beta CDR3 region amplification was performed from RNA transcripts. During a first-round RT-PCR of the TCR CDR3, the HTBI primer set was used. TCRdb passed the multiplex PCR reads through MiXCR, listing each CDR3 protein once. The sample holds approximately 870,000 distinct CDR3 sequences; 38% are singletons and the top ten take approximately 10%. Germline lookup yields CDR1 KGHDR and CDR2 SFDVKD. The CDR3 consists of 14 residues. V shed 4 bases and J 12 bases; nucleotides not matched to a gene: 9.

The TCR originated in a man aged 18 to 29 with Graves' hyperthyroidism. This chain uses TRBV24-1 with TRBJ1-1; 11 nucleotides line up with TRBD1. Source material: blood. CDR3 protein: CATSEGPGQGGTFF. The DNA for the CDR3 is TGTGCCACCAGTGAAGGCCCGGGACAGGGGGGAACTTTCTTT.